The 23 T cell receptor beta chains in this list originate from one sample, sequenced in a study of cytomegalovirus exposure and HLA in healthy donors. Use of 60 Vbeta and 13 Jbeta primers characterized the PCR. Some clones are missing from TCRdb's copy, which holds only in-frame ones; the method was immunoSEQ multiplex PCR. The table lists 200,000 to 250,000 clones, roughly 80% of them singletons, with 0.22% in the top ten. Sequenced: PBMCs. The receptors come from a girl aged 2 to 10 in good health and CMV-seronegative.

This rearrangement joins TRBV4-1 to TRBJ2-7, with D maybe TRBD1 (5 bases). CDR1 and CDR2 (germline): MGHRA, YSYEKL. V was trimmed by 0 bases and J by 3 bases, leaving 12 bases between them. The CDR3 has 15 residues. Written as DNA, the CDR3 is TGCGCCAGCAGCCAAGATTCCCAGGGTGGCTACGAGCAGTACTTC. Amino acid sequence: CASSQDSQGGYEQYF.

This chain uses TRBV6-5 with TRBJ2-1, with a possible D match to TRBD2 (5 bases). This CDR3 has 13 residues. V was clipped by 0 bases and J by 9 bases, with 9 bases between them. Germline V gives CDR1 MNHEY, CDR2 SVGAGI. CDR3 DNA: TGTGCCAGCAGTTACTCGACGGGAATTGAGCAGTTCTTC. It specifies CASSYSTGIEQFF.

The rearrangement joins TRBV19 to TRBJ2-2; TRBD2 agrees at 8 bases. Trimming took 10 bases from V and 4 from J; bases not matched to a gene: 14. The CDR3 is 16 residues long. Germline CDR1 reads LNHDA; CDR2 reads SQIVND (reference sequence). The CDR3 is CATRNIAGSFTGELFF. CDR3 in DNA: TGTGCCACCAGAAATATAGCGGGGAGTTTCACCGGGGAGCTGTTTTTT.

The chain carries TRBV5-4 and TRBJ2-3, with 8 bases that match TRBD2. The J segment lost 3 bases and the V segment lost 3 bases, leaving 3 bases of the junction unmatched. Germline V gene sequence: CDR1 SGHNT, CDR2 YYREEE (reference sequence). CDR3 size: 14 residues. CDR3 region: CASSSGGPTDTQYF. The CDR3 DNA is TGTGCCAGCAGCTCGGGGGGGCCGACAGATACGCAGTATTTT.

J is TRBJ1-6 and V is TRBV6-5; a weak D match, TRBD1 (6 bases). V was pared by 5 bases and J by 8 bases, with 10 bases between. The V gene's germline CDR1 is MNHEY and CDR2 SVGAGI. The CDR3 covers 13 residues. The CDR3 bases are TGTGCCAGCAGTAAAGGACAGTATTCACCCCTCCACTTT. Protein: CASSKGQYSPLHF.

V gene TRBV5-1 combines with J gene TRBJ2-4; tentatively, D is TRBD2 (7 bases). The CDR3 covers 16 residues. V was clipped by 0 bases and J by 1 base, with 11 bases between them. The germline CDR1 and CDR2 sequences are SGHRS and YFSETQ. CDR3 DNA sequence: TGCGCCAGCAGCTTGGAGGGGGGGATGGCCAAAAACATTCAGTACTTC. It is translated as CASSLEGGMAKNIQYF.

A note on this clone: Relative to the germline gene, one junction end is altered; a read error may explain this. Different DNA sequences within this sample yield the same CDR3. V gene TRBV4-2 combines with J gene TRBJ1-4, with D perhaps TRBD1 (5 bases). This CDR3 is built from 15 residues. Germline CDR1 reads LGHNA; CDR2 reads YNFKEQ. DNA of the CDR3: TGTGCCAGTAGCCCATCGTGGGGGGAGGGTGAAAAACTGTTTTTT. It translates to CASSPSWGEGEKLFF.

The V gene is TRBV6-5, the J gene TRBJ2-1; no definite D call. This CDR3 is built from 13 residues. Looked up from germline, CDR1 is MNHEY and CDR2 is SVGAGI. V lost 6 bases, J lost 7 bases, and 13 bases lay in between. In nucleotides, the CDR3 is TGTGCCAGCAGCACCCGGGTCCCTAATGAGCAGTTCTTC. It encodes CASSTRVPNEQFF.

The genes are TRBV6-5 and TRBJ2-1; 7 bases align to TRBD1. Losses at the gene ends were 10 bases for V and 7 bases for J; bases not matched to a gene: 16. CDR1 and CDR2 from the germline V gene are MNHEY and SVGAGI. The CDR3 totals 15 residues. The CDR3 nucleotides read TGTGCCACCACTGTCCGGACAGGCCTTGCTAATGAGCAGTTCTTC. Protein product: CATTVRTGLANEQFF.

This clone was seen only a few times. The chain recombines TRBV5-5 with TRBJ1-2, with a possible D match to TRBD1 (5 bases). Germline lookup yields CDR1 SGHKS and CDR2 YYEKEE (reference sequence). With 0 bases removed from V and 7 bases from J, the gap between germline ends came to 13 bases. The CDR3 extends over 14 amino acids. The CDR3 DNA reads as TGTGCCAGCAGCTTGGCCTGGCAGGGTCTTGGCTACACCTTC. It specifies CASSLAWQGLGYTF.

V gene TRBV18 combines with J gene TRBJ1-2, with 8 bases fitting TRBD1. The CDR3 contains 15 residues. Germline V gives CDR1 KGHSH, CDR2 LQKENI. The trim removed 2 bases at V and 8 bases at J, leaving 10 bases unmatched. The CDR3 DNA reads as TGTGCCAGCTCACCAGGGGCAGGGGGCGCGGAGGGCTACACCTTC. As protein: CASSPGAGGAEGYTF.

The chain couples TRBV7-6 to TRBJ2-2; TRBD2 aligns across 7 bases. The V segment lost 5 bases and the J segment 6 bases; nucleotides outside the gene matches: 9. This CDR3 spans 15 amino acids. Germline V gives CDR1 SGHVS, CDR2 FNYEAQ. The CDR3 DNA reads as TGTGCCAGCAGCCACCCGGGGAGGGCCCCCGGGGAGCTGTTTTTT. It specifies CASSHPGRAPGELFF.

J is TRBJ2-7 and V is TRBV10-3; maybe TRBD2 (6 bases). This CDR3 has 13 residues. V was pared by 2 bases and J by 2 bases, with 7 bases between. Looked up from germline, CDR1 is ENHRY and CDR2 is SYGVKD. CDR3 region: CAISEGGTYEQYF. The DNA for the CDR3 is TGTGCCATCAGTGAGGGGGGGACCTACGAGCAGTACTTC.

This clone was seen a handful of times. The V gene is TRBV27, the J gene TRBJ2-7, with 9 bases aligning to TRBD1. With V trimmed by 5 bases and J by 6 bases, 8 bases remained unmatched. CDR3 length: 14 amino acids. CDR1 is MNHEY and CDR2 is SMNVEV in the germline V gene (reference sequence). The CDR3 loop reads CASSLRDRVVEQYF. CDR3 coding DNA: TGTGCCAGCAGTCTCCGGGACAGGGTGGTCGAGCAGTACTTC.

The V and J genes are TRBV5-4 and TRBJ1-1; D is ambiguous. Germline V gene lookup returns CDR1 SGHNT and CDR2 YYREEE (reference sequence). Trimming took off 0 bases at V and 8 bases at J, with 11 bases between the two ends. The CDR3 sequence is 13 residues long. The CDR3 loop reads CASSLDGSEEAFF. Here the CDR3 DNA reads TGTGCCAGCAGCTTGGATGGGAGCGAGGAAGCTTTCTTT.

This clone was counted a single time. The chain combines TRBV7-9 with TRBJ2-7, with 16 bases aligning to TRBD2. This CDR3 is 17 amino acids long. Unmatched junction bases numbered 8, after V lost 7 bases and J lost 2 bases. CDR1 is SEHNR, CDR2 FQNEAQ, per germline (reference sequence). The CDR3, as DNA: TGTGCCAGCACCAGCGGGACTAGCGGGGGGGAACCCTACGAGCAGTACTTC. It yields the protein CASTSGTSGGEPYEQYF. Full variable domain (remainder filled in from reference TRBV7-9 and TRBJ2-7): DTGVSQNPRHKITKRGQNVTFRCDPISEHNRLYWYRQTLGQGPEFLTYFQNEAQLEKSRLLSDRFSAERPKGSFSTLEIQRTEQGDSAMYLCASTSGTSGGEPYEQYFGPGTRLTVT.

The chain carries TRBV6-5 and TRBJ1-2, with D unclear. V dropped 7 bases and J dropped 7 bases, with 19 bases sitting between them. This CDR3 contains 14 residues. Germline V gene lookup returns CDR1 MNHEY and CDR2 SVGAGI. This CDR3 is CASNLQPGRGGYTF. The CDR3 DNA follows: TGTGCCAGCAATCTTCAGCCGGGGAGAGGTGGCTACACCTTC.

The chain uses TRBV6-6 and TRBJ2-5; D is perhaps TRBD2 (5 bases). Near its end, the DNA agrees better with TRBJ2-7, so the J call may be wrong. Germline V gene data show CDR1 as MNHNY and CDR2 as SVGAGI (reference sequence). The CDR3 is 14 amino acids. The CDR3 is CASREETVSYEQYF. The CDR3 DNA follows: TGTGCCAGCAGGGAGGAGACGGTCTCCTACGAGCAGTACTTC.

DNA of the CDR3: TGTGCCCCCCCAGGGGCCCAGGGGGATAATTCACCCCTCCACTTT. It encodes CAPPGAQGDNSPLHF. This chain connects TRBV5-3 to TRBJ1-6; 7 nucleotides agree with TRBD1. TRBV5-3 has ORF status, its function being uncertain. Trimming took 10 bases from V and 5 from J; bases not matched to a gene: 12. The CDR3 runs to 15 residues.

The rearrangement uses TRBV5-1 and TRBJ2-3, with D perhaps TRBD1 (5 bases). The CDR3 length is 14 residues. The ends were cut back, 0 bases at V and 5 bases at J, with 10 bases in the middle. Germline CDR1 and CDR2: SGHRS and YFSETQ. DNA of the CDR3: TGCGCCAGCAGCTTGGGACAGTTTGGAGATACGCAGTATTTT. Translated, it gives CASSLGQFGDTQYF.

This sequence joins TRBV5-1 and TRBJ1-2; tentatively, D is TRBD1 (6 bases). The germline gives CDR1 SGHRS, CDR2 YFSETQ. Trimming took off 1 base at V and 6 bases at J, with 10 bases between the two ends. The CDR3 contains 13 residues. The CDR3 here is CASSLTGIDGYTF. For the CDR3, the DNA is TGCGCCAGCAGCTTGACAGGGATTGATGGCTACACCTTC.

The chain uses TRBV18 and TRBJ2-5, with D possibly matching TRBD2 (5 bases). Trimming left V 3 bases short and J 5 bases short, with 16 bases between. Germline CDR1 and CDR2: KGHSH and LQKENI. This CDR3 is 15 amino acids long. The CDR3 here is CASSPVGLSGETQYF. CDR3 DNA: TGTGCCAGCTCACCGGTCGGCCTTTCGGGGGAGACCCAGTACTTC.

This chain joins TRBV6-5 and TRBJ2-1, with D perhaps matching TRBD2 (6 bases). The ends were cut back, 0 bases at V and 9 bases at J, with 9 bases in the middle. Germline V gene sequence: CDR1 MNHEY, CDR2 SVGAGI. The CDR3 extends over 13 amino acids. The CDR3 sequence is CASSYSLEGEQFF. The CDR3 bases are TGTGCCAGCAGTTACTCGCTGGAGGGTGAGCAGTTCTTC.